This TCR beta chain was identified in a study of regulatory T cells in long-lasting Graves disease. About this clonotype itself: The target antigen is unknown.

Time point indicated: newly diagnosed GD, antithyroid drugs for less than 3 months. PBMC-derived RNA was used for the TCR library. It was American Thyroid Association guidelines that determined Graves' disease diagnosis. Trimming took off 6 bases at V and 7 bases at J, with 7 bases between the two ends. The CDR3 is 11 residues long. Germline CDR1 MDHEN, CDR2 SYDVKM. Study results and limitations: Persistent Graves' patients showed less TCR diversity than newly diagnosed ones.

Construction of TCR beta libraries relied on iRepertoire HTBI primers and on Arm-PCR targeting CDR3 regions. MiXCR, run by TCRdb on the multiplex PCR reads, gives a single entry per CDR3 protein. The sample includes 300,000 to 400,000 distinct CDR3 sequences, over 15% of them seen just once. Separately, the same data were catalogued under a study of T cells in Graves' hyperthyroidism and ophthalmopathy. That study reports: During a first-round RT-PCR of the TCR CDR3, the HTBI primer set was used.

This clonotype originated in a man aged 35-49 years with Graves disease. The chain recombines TRBV28 with TRBJ1-5; maybe TRBD1 (6 bases). The sequencing here drew on peripheral blood mononuclear cells (PBMCs), taken at new diagnosis, from a patient treated with antithyroid drugs. The CDR3 reads CASSRGQPQHF. The CDR3 region has the DNA TGTGCCAGCAGCAGGGGCCAGCCCCAGCATTTT. Supplemented by reference TRBV28 and TRBJ1-5, the full variable domain reads DVKVTQSSRYLVKRTGEKVFLECVQDMDHENMFWYRQDPGLGLRLIYFSYDVKMKEKGDIPEGYSVSREKKERFSLILESASTNQTSMYLCASSRGQPQHFGDGTRLSIL.